This is a list of T cell receptor beta chains from one sample in a study of blood T cell repertoires in COVID-19. Sequencing used immunoSEQ multiplex PCR; TCRdb keeps in-frame clones, though not all of them. The sample includes some 220,000 clones, 80% to 85% of them seen just once. Sample: peripheral blood. These receptors all come from a woman in her sixties or seventies who had recovered from COVID-19. CDR3s include the opening cysteine and the closing phenylalanine or tryptophan. The D gene is left open where the match is weak. Size is omitted from some rows. Given values are once, few, many or a class for expanded clones.

TRBJ2-1,TRBD1,TRBV11-2,.,TGTGCCAGCAGCTTAGTTCACAGGGGGCTGAATGAGCAGTTCTTC,CASSLVHRGLNEQFF
TRBJ2-1,.,TRBV24-1,.,TGTGCCACCAGTGACCCTTTACGGAGCAAATACAATGAGCAGTTCTTC,CATSDPLRSKYNEQFF
TRBJ2-5,TRBD2,TRBV11-3,.,TGTGCCAGCAGCAGGGCGGGGGGGACCCAGTACTTC,CASSRAGGTQYF
TRBJ2-7,TRBD2,TRBV11-2,once,TGTGCCAGCAGCTTTGCTATTAGCGGGGATTACGAGCAGTACTTC,CASSFAISGDYEQYF
TRBJ1-2,TRBD1,TRBV11-2,.,TGTGCCAGCAGCTCGGGACAGGGGAACTATGGCTACACCTTC,CASSSGQGNYGYTF
TRBJ2-7,TRBD1,TRBV30,.,TGTGCCTGGAGTAAGGACAGGGCCTACGAGCAGTACTTC,CAWSKDRAYEQYF
TRBJ1-1,.,TRBV4-3,few,TGCGCCAGCAGCCAAAACTCAATGAACACTGAAGCTTTCTTT,CASSQNSMNTEAFF
TRBJ2-5,TRBD2,TRBV5-1,once,TGCGCCAGCAGCCCGCTGACTAGCGGGGGAGGTGAGACCCAGTACTTC,CASSPLTSGGGETQYF
TRBJ2-3,TRBD2,TRBV13,.,TGTGCCAGCAGCTTGCAGCGGGGGAGCACAGATACGCAGTATTTT,CASSLQRGSTDTQYF
TRBJ1-2,TRBD1,TRBV5-1,once,TGCGCCAGCAGCGCCGGGACAGGAGAACATGGCTACACCTTC,CASSAGTGEHGYTF
TRBJ1-1,TRBD1,TRBV5-1,.,TGCGCCAGCAGCAAGGGACAGGGGAGCACTGAAGCTTTCTTT,CASSKGQGSTEAFF
TRBJ2-3,TRBD2,TRBV6-2/TRBV6-3,.,TGTGCCAGCAGTTACTCGCCGGGAGGCCTTAGCACAGATACGCAGTATTTT,CASSYSPGGLSTDTQYF
TRBJ2-3,TRBD2,TRBV5-6,.,TGTGCCAGCAGCATCCGACTAGCGGGCGCAGGTACGCAGTATTTT,CASSIRLAGAGTQYF
TRBJ2-2,TRBD2,TRBV7-9,.,TGTGCCAGCAGCAAAGGGCTGGCGGGGGGGAACACCGGGGAGCTGTTTTTT,CASSKGLAGGNTGELFF
TRBJ1-2,TRBD1,TRBV10-3,.,TGTGCCATCAGCGACAGGGGGAGTGGCTACACCTTC,CAISDRGSGYTF
TRBJ2-7,TRBD2,TRBV7-2,.,TGTGCCAGCAGCTTAGTGCTAGCGGGGGACGAGCAGTACTTC,CASSLVLAGDEQYF
TRBJ1-1,.,TRBV6-6,.,TGTGCCAGCAGTTACGCGGGCACTGAAGCTTTCTTT,CASSYAGTEAFF
TRBJ2-3,.,TRBV7-3,.,TGTGCCAGCAGCTTAAAGGGGGGGAGTACAGATACGCAGTATTTT,CASSLKGGSTDTQYF
TRBJ1-2,.,TRBV6-1,.,TGTGCCAGCAGTGACGATCCAGGCTCGTCATATGGCTACACCTTC,CASSDDPGSSYGYTF
TRBJ2-5,.,TRBV2,once,TGTGCCAGCAGTGACCGGTCTTGGGGGGTCAAAGAGACCCAGTACTTC,CASSDRSWGVKETQYF
TRBJ2-3,TRBD1,TRBV5-1,.,TGCGCCAGCAGTATGGGACAGGGTGCAGATACGCAGTATTTT,CASSMGQGADTQYF
TRBJ2-5,TRBD2,TRBV2,.,TGTGCCTGCTCGAGACTAGCCCCACAAGAGACCCAGTACTTC,CACSRLAPQETQYF
TRBJ2-2,TRBD1,TRBV9,once,TGTGCCAGCAGCGTAGGGGACAGGGGTTGGACCGGGGAGCTGTTTTTT,CASSVGDRGWTGELFF
TRBJ2-5,.,TRBV12-1,.,TGTGCCAGCGGGAGGAAGACCCAGTACTTC,CASGRKTQYF
TRBJ1-5,TRBD1,TRBV30,few,TGTGCCTGGAGCGACAGGGGGCATCAGCCCCAGCATTTT,CAWSDRGHQPQHF
TRBJ1-5,.,TRBV7-2,.,TGTGCCAGCAGCTTAGTACAGGCAGATAGCAATCAGCCCCAGCATTTT,CASSLVQADSNQPQHF
TRBJ2-3,.,TRBV9,.,TGTGCCAGCAGCGTAGGTGCAGGCACAGATACGCAGTATTTT,CASSVGAGTDTQYF
TRBJ2-7,.,TRBV30,once,TGTGCCTGGAGTGTACTAAACGAGCAGTACTTC,CAWSVLNEQYF
TRBJ1-3,.,TRBV3-1/TRBV3-2,.,TGTGCCAGCAGCCACCAGAGACAGAGAAACACCATATATTTT,CASSHQRQRNTIYF
TRBJ1-2,.,TRBV6-5,.,TGTGCCAGCAGTTATTCGGTGAACTATGGCTACACCTTC,CASSYSVNYGYTF
TRBJ1-1,.,TRBV10-2,once,TGCGCCAGCAAAAGGAGGGACGAGGGCACTGAAGCTTTCTTT,CASKRRDEGTEAFF
TRBJ2-7,TRBD1,TRBV5-4,.,TGTGCCAGCAGGCGGGACAGGGGGCGACCCTACGAGCAGTACTTC,CASRRDRGRPYEQYF
TRBJ1-2,.,TRBV5-4,.,TGTGCCAGCAGCAGGACAGCTTTCTATGGCTACACCTTC,CASSRTAFYGYTF
TRBJ2-3,.,TRBV7-8,.,TGTGCCAGCAGCCCGGTTACAGATACGCAGTATTTT,CASSPVTDTQYF
TRBJ2-3,TRBD2,TRBV5-1,.,TGCGCCAGCAGCTTAGCGGGGGGGACAGATACGCAGTATTTT,CASSLAGGTDTQYF
TRBJ1-5,.,TRBV7-9,few,TGTGCCAGCAGCAAGGGGACATCTCAGCCCCAGCATTTT,CASSKGTSQPQHF
TRBJ2-5,TRBD1,TRBV7-9,.,TGTGCCAGCAGCCAATTCGACAGGGGACGCGGTCCCCAGTACTTC,CASSQFDRGRGPQYF
TRBJ2-3,.,TRBV4-1,.,TGCGCCAGCAGCCAGCCCAGCACTCGCGGAGATACGCAGTATTTT,CASSQPSTRGDTQYF
TRBJ1-1,TRBD1,TRBV7-2,.,TGTGCCAGCAGCGATCTCTCCGGGACAGGCGAATATGAAGCTTTCTTT,CASSDLSGTGEYEAFF
TRBJ2-3,TRBD2,TRBV27,.,TGTGCCAGCAGAAACCGGCTAGCGGGGAGCACAGATACGCAGTATTTT,CASRNRLAGSTDTQYF
TRBJ1-5,TRBD1,TRBV19,.,TGTGCCAGTAGTACGGGACAGGGTCGCAATCAGCCCCAGCATTTT,CASSTGQGRNQPQHF
TRBJ2-2,.,TRBV30,.,TGTGCCTGGAGTCGGGGACAATCCGGGGAGCTGTTTTTT,CAWSRGQSGELFF
TRBJ2-5,.,TRBV2,.,TGTGCCAGCAGTGATACAGGAGCGGAGACCCAGTACTTC,CASSDTGAETQYF
TRBJ1-1,.,TRBV10-3,.,TGTGCCATCAGTGAGTCGAGGGCCCGGACCGAAGCTTTCTTT,CAISESRARTEAFF